This T cell receptor (beta chain) was profiled in a study of early T cells in non-severe SARS-CoV-2 infection. TCRdb re-called the 5' RACE reads with MiXCR, one entry per CDR3 protein. In the table there are 70,000 to 95,000 distinct CDR3 sequences, approximately 10% of which are singletons. This clonotype was counted at least ten times. CDR1 SGHAT and CDR2 FQNNGV come from the germline V gene. V was clipped by 3 bases and J by 5 bases; unmatched bases: 4. The CDR3 contains 15 residues. This TCR came from an adult who was a healthcare worker with PCR-confirmed SARS-CoV-2 infection or an uninfected control (not recorded which). Material: whole blood. The chain has TRBV11-2 and TRBJ2-1; 10 bases match TRBD1. CDR3 in DNA: TGTGCCAGCAGCTTCGGGACAGGGGTCCACAATGAGCAGTTCTTC. Protein product: CASSFGTGVHNEQFF.